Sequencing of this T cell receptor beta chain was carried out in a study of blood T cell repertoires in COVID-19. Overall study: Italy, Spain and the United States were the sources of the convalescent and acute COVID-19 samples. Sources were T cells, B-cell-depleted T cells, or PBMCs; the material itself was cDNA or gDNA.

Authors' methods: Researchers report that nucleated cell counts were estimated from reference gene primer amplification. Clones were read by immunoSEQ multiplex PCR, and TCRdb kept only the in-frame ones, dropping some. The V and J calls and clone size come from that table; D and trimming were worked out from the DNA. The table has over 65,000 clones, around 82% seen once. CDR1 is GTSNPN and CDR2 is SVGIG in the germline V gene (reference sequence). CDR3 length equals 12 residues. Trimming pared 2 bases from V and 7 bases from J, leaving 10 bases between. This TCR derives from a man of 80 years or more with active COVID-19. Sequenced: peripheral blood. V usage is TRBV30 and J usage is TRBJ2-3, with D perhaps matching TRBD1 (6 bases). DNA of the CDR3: TGTGCCTGGAGTCGGGACACTAATACGCAGTATTTT. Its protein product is CAWSRDTNTQYF. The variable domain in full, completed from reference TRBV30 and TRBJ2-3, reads SQTIHQWPATLVQPVGSPLSLECTVEGTSNPNLYWYRQAAGRGLQLLFYSVGIGQISSEVPQNLSASRPQDRQFILSSKKLLLSDSGFYLCAWSRDTNTQYFGPGTRLTVL.